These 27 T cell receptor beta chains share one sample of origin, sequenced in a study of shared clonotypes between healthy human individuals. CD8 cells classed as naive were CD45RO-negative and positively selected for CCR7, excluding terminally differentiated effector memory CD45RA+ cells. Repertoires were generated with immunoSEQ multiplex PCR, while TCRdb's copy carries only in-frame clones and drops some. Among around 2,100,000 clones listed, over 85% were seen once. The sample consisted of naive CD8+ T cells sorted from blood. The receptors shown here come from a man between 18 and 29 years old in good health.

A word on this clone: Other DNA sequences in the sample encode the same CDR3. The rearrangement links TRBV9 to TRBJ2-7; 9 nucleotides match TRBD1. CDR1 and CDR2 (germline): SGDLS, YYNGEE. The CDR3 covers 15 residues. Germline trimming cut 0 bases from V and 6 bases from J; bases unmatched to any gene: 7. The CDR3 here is CASSVGGTGLGEQYF. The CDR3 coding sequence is TGTGCCAGCAGCGTAGGCGGGACAGGGCTAGGCGAGCAGTACTTC. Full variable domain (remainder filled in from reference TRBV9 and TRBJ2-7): DSGVTQTPKHLITATGQRVTLRCSPRSGDLSVYWYQQSLDQGLQFLIQYYNGEERAKGNILERFSAQQFPDLHSELNLSSLELGDSALYFCASSVGGTGLGEQYFGPGTRLTVT.

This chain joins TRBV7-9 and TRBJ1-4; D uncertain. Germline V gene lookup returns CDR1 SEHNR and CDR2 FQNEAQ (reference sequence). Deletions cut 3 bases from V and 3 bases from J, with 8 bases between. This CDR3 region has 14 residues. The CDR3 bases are TGTGCCAGCAGCTTCGGGCAGCCTAATGAAAAACTGTTTTTT. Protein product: CASSFGQPNEKLFF.

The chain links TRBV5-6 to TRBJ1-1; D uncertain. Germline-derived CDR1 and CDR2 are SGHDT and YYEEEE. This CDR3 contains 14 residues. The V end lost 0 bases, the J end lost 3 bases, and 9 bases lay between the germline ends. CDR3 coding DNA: TGTGCCAGCAGCTTGGCCACTGGGCACACTGAAGCTTTCTTT. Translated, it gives CASSLATGHTEAFF.

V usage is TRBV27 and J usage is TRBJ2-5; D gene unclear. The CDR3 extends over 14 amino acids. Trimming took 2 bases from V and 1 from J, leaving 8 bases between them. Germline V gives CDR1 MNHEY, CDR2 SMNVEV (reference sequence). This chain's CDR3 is CASSLTGAQETQYF. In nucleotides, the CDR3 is TGTGCCAGCAGTTTAACGGGCGCCCAAGAGACCCAGTACTTC.

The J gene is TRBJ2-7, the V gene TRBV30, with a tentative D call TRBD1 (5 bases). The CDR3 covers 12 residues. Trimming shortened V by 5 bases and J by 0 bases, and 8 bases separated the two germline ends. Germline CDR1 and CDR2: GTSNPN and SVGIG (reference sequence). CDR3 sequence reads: CAWDRLSYEQYF. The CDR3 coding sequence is TGTGCCTGGGACAGACTCTCCTACGAGCAGTACTTC.

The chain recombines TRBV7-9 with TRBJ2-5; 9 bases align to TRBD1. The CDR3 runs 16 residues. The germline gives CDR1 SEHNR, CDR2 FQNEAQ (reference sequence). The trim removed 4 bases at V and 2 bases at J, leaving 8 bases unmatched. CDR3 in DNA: TGTGCCAGCAGCTCGATCTACAGGGGGCCTCAAGAGACCCAGTACTTC. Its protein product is CASSSIYRGPQETQYF.

The CDR3 bases are TGTGCCAGCAGTGTAGGTCGGAGAGGGTACGAGCAGTACTTC. Translated, it gives CASSVGRRGYEQYF. The rearrangement links TRBV28 to TRBJ2-7, with D maybe TRBD2 (5 bases). Trimming took 5 bases from V and 4 from J, leaving 15 bases between them. This CDR3 spans 14 amino acids. The germline V gene encodes CDR1 MDHEN and CDR2 SYDVKM.

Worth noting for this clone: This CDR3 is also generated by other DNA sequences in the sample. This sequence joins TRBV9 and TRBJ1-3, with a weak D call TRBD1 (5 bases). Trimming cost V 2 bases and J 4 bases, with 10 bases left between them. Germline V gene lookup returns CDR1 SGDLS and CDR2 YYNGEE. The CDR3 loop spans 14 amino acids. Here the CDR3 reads CASSVAGSGNTIYF. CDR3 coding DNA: TGTGCCAGCAGCGTGGCAGGGTCAGGAAACACCATATATTTT. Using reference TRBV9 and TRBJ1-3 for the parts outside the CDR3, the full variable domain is DSGVTQTPKHLITATGQRVTLRCSPRSGDLSVYWYQQSLDQGLQFLIQYYNGEERAKGNILERFSAQQFPDLHSELNLSSLELGDSALYFCASSVAGSGNTIYFGEGSWLTVV.

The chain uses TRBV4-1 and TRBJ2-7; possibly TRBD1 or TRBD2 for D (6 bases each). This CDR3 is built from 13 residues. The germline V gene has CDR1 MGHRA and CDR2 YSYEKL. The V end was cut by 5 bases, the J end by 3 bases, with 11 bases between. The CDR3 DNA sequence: TGCGCCAGCAGCTCGGGGGACATCTACGAGCAGTACTTC. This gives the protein CASSSGDIYEQYF.

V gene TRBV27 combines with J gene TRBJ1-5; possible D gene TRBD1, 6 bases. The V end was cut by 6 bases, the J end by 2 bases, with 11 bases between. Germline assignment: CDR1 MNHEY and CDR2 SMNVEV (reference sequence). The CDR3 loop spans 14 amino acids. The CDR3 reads CASRGAGGNQPQHF. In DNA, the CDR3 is TGTGCCAGCAGGGGGGCAGGAGGCAATCAGCCCCAGCATTTT.

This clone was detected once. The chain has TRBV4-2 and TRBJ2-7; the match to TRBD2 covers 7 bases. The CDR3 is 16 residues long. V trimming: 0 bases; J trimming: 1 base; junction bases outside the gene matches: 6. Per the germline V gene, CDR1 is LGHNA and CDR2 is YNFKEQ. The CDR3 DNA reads TGTGCCAGCAGCCAAGAAGGGTCTAGCGGATCCTACGAGCAGTACTTC. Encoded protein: CASSQEGSSGSYEQYF.

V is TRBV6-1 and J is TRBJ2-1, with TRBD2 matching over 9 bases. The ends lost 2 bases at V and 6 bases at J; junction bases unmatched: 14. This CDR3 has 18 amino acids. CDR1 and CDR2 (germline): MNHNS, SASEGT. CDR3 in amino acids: CASSEWGSGSLVGNEQFF. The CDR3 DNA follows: TGTGCCAGCAGTGAATGGGGTAGCGGGAGTCTAGTGGGCAATGAGCAGTTCTTC.

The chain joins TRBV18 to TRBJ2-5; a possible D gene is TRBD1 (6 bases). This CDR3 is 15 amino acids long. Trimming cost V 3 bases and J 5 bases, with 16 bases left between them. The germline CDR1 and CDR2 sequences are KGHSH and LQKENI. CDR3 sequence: CASSPLNRVEETQYF. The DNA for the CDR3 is TGTGCCAGCTCACCGTTAAACAGGGTGGAGGAGACCCAGTACTTC.

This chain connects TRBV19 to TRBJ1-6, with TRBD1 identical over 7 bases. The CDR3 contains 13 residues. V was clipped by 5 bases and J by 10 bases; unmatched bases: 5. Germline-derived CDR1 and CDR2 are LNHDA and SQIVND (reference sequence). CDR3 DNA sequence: TGTGCCAGTAGTCGACAGGGTAACTCACCCCTCCACTTT. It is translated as CASSRQGNSPLHF.

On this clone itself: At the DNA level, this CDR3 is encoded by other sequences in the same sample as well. The DNA of the CDR3 is TGCGCCAGCAGCTTGGTAGACTCCTACGAGCAGTACTTC. It translates to CASSLVDSYEQYF. This sequence joins TRBV5-1 and TRBJ2-7; no firm D call. Germline-derived CDR1 and CDR2 are SGHRS and YFSETQ. V lost 0 bases and J lost 0, with 4 bases in between. This CDR3 spans 13 amino acids.

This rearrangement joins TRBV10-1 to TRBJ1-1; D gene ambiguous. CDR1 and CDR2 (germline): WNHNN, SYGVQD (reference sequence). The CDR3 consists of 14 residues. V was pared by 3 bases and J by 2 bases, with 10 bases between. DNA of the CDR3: TGCGCCAGCAGTGAAGCAGGCTATAACACTGAAGCTTTCTTT. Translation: CASSEAGYNTEAFF.

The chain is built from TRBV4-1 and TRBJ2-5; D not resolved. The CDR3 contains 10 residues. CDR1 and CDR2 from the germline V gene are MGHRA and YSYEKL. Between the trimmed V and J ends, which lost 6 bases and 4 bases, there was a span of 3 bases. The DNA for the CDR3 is TGCGCCAGCAGGACAGAGACCCAGTACTTC. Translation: CASRTETQYF.

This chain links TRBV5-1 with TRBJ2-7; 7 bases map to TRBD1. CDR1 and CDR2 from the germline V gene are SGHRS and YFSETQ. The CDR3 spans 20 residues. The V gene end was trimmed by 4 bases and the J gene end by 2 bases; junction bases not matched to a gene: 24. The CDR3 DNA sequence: TGCGCCAGCAGCGGGTGGCCCGATGACAGGGCCGAGGAGGCGACCTACGAGCAGTACTTC. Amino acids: CASSGWPDDRAEEATYEQYF.

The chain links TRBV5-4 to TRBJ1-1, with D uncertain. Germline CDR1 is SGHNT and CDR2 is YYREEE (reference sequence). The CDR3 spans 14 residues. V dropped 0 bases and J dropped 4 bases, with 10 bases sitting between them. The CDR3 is CASSLGGRATEAFF. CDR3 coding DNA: TGTGCCAGCAGCTTGGGAGGTCGGGCCACTGAAGCTTTCTTT.

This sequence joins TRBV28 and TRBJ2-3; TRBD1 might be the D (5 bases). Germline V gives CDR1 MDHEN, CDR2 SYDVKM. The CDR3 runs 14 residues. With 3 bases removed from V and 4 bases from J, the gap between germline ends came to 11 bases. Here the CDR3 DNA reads TGTGCCAGCAGTTTTGGCTCCAGGGCAGATACGCAGTATTTT. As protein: CASSFGSRADTQYF.

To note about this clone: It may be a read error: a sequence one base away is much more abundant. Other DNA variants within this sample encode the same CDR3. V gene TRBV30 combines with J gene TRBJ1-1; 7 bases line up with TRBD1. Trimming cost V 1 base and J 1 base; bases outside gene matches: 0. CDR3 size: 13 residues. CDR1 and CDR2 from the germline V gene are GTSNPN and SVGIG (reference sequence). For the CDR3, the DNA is TGTGCCTGGAGTGCAGGGGGGAACACTGAAGCTTTCTTT. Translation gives CAWSAGGNTEAFF.

CDR3 sequence: CASRRQGDTEQYF. Here the CDR3 DNA reads TGTGCCAGTAGACGACAGGGAGACACCGAGCAGTACTTC. The chain links TRBV19 to TRBJ2-7, with TRBD1 identical over 7 bases. Germline V CDR1 and CDR2: LNHDA, SQIVND (reference sequence). V lost 6 bases to trimming and J lost 6 bases; unmatched junction nucleotides: 8. The CDR3 is 13 amino acids.

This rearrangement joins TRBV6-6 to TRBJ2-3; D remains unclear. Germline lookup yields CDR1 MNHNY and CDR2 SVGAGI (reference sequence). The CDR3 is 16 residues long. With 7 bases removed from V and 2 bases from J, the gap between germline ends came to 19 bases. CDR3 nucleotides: TGTGCCAGCACCCCCCGCCCTGAGGTTGTCACAGATACGCAGTATTTT. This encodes CASTPRPEVVTDTQYF.

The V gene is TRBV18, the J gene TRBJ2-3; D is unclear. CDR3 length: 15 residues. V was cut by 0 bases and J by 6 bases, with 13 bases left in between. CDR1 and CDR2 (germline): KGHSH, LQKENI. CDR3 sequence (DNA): TGTGCCAGCTCACCACCAGAAACCGGTGGGGATACGCAGTATTTT. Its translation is CASSPPETGGDTQYF.

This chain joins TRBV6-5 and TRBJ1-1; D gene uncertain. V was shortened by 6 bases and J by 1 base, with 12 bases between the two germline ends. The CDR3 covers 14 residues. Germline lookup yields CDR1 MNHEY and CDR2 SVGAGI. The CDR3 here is CASREKNTNTEAFF. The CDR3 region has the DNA TGTGCCAGCAGGGAAAAGAATACGAACACTGAAGCTTTCTTT.

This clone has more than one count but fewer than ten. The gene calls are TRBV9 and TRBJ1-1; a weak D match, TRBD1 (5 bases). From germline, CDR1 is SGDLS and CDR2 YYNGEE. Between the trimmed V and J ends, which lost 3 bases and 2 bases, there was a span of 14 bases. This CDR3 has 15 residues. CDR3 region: CASSAFGGTNTEAFF. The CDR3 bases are TGTGCCAGCAGCGCCTTTGGAGGGACCAACACTGAAGCTTTCTTT.

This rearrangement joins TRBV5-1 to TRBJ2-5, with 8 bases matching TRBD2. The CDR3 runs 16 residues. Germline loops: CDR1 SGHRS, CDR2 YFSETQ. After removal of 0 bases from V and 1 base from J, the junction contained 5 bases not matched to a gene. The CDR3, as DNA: TGCGCCAGCAGCTTGGAGCCAGCGGGGGCCCAAGAGACCCAGTACTTC. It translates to CASSLEPAGAQETQYF.